This T cell receptor beta chain is drawn from a study of STAT3 mutations in large granular lymphocyte leukemia. General study points: A small but highly pathogenic clone may have been missed. Every T-cell large granular lymphocyte leukemia patient had at least one immunodominant TCR beta clonotype. All newly emerging clones after therapy were STAT3 wild type. Variable sampling intervals and differing treatment regimens complicated linking therapy response to TCR clonal burden changes.

Germline CDR1 and CDR2: GTSNPN and SVGIG (reference sequence). The CDR3 has 11 residues. The germline V and J ends were trimmed by 2 bases and 8 bases, with 6 bases remaining between them. Only a few counts were recorded for this clone. Its antigen remains unidentified. TCRbeta libraries averaged around 39,000 productive templates per sample. This table comes from immunoSEQ multiplex PCR, and its TCRdb copy is limited to in-frame clones, with some not included. This sample has roughly 6,500 clones, with less than 60% found just once. The chain combines TRBV30 with TRBJ1-4; no definite D call. The sequence was obtained from a boy aged 5-17 years with T-cell large granular lymphocyte leukemia. Some clones in this sample may be carry-over from other donors' samples. Sequences were obtained from peripheral blood mononuclear cells. The CDR3, as DNA: TGTGCCTGGAGTATAAGGGAAAAACTGTTTTTT. Amino acids: CAWSIREKLFF.